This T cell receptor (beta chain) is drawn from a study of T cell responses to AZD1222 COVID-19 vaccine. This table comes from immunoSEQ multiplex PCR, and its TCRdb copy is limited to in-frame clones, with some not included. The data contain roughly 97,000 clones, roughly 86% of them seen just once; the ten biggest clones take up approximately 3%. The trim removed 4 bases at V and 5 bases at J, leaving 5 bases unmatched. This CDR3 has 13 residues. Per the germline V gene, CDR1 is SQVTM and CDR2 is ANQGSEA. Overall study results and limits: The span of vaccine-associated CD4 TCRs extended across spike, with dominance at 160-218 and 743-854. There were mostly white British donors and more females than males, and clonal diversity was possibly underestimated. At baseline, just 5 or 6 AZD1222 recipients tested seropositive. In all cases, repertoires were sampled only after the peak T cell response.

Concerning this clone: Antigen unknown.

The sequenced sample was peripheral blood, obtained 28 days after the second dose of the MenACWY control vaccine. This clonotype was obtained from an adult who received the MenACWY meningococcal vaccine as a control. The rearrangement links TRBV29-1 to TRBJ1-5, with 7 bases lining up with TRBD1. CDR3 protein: CSVADRDYQPQHF. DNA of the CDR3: TGCAGCGTTGCTGACAGGGATTATCAGCCCCAGCATTTT.